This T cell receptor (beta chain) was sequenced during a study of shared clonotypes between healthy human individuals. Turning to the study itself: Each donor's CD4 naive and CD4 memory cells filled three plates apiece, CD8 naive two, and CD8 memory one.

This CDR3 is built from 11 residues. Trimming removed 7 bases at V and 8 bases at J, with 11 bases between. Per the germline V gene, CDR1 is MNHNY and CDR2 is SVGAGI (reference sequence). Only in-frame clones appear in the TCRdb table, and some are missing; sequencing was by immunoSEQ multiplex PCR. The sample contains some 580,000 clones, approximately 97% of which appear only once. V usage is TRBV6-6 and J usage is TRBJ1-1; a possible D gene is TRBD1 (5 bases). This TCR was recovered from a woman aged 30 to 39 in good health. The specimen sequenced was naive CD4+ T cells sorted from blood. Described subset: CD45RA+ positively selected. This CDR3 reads CASIKTAEAFF. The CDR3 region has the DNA TGTGCCAGCATTAAGACAGCGGAAGCTTTCTTT.